A selection of T cell receptor beta chains follows, all from one sample in a study of T cells after yellow fever vaccination. TCRdb redid the calling of the 5' RACE reads with MiXCR, one entry per CDR3 protein. Of 400,000 or so distinct CDR3 sequences listed, 6.2% are singletons. The input for sequencing was PBMCs, taken 5 days after the yellow fever booster vaccination. These receptors came from a man younger than 45 who received the YFV17D yellow fever vaccine. Each CDR3 is given without its conserved first and last residue. The order of the fields is V gene, J gene, CDR3 protein.

>TRBV7-2|TRBJ2-1
ASSLVEAGSSNEQF
>TRBV24-1|TRBJ2-2
ATSASETGHTGELF
>TRBV7-2|TRBJ2-5
ASSLQVSGETQY
>TRBV7-2|TRBJ2-7
ASSLSREQY
>TRBV4-2|TRBJ2-5
ASSQDVGETQY
>TRBV5-6|TRBJ2-7
ASSIIAGVRYEQY
>TRBV7-2|TRBJ2-7
ASSFWPGSYEQY
>TRBV15|TRBJ2-5
ATSSAEETQY
>TRBV6-1|TRBJ2-1
ASSRRGQASNEQF
>TRBV20-1|TRBJ2-3
SASTPSTDTQY
>TRBV7-8|TRBJ1-6
ASSLFSRQNNSPLH
>TRBV5-1|TRBJ1-5
ASSFPSFGAILQPQH
>TRBV7-9|TRBJ1-2
ASSFPGPLYGYT
>TRBV7-2|TRBJ2-7
ASSLDNGPYEQY
>TRBV20-1|TRBJ2-2
SVTDSNTGELF
>TRBV20-1|TRBJ2-7
SATGPSYEQY
>TRBV5-1|TRBJ2-7
ASRPDTAPDEQY
>TRBV3-1|TRBJ2-1
ASSQTAGLASEQF
>TRBV12-3/TRBV12-4|TRBJ2-7
ASSFTGGLQEQY
>TRBV5-5|TRBJ2-1
ASSLRTSGSYEQF
>TRBV12-3/TRBV12-4|TRBJ2-6
ASSPLEGAGSGANVLT
>TRBV18|TRBJ2-3
ASLGQGTDTQY
>TRBV5-6|TRBJ2-1
ASSNHYRVSSYNEQF
>TRBV5-1|TRBJ1-1
ASSLRWGNTEAF
>TRBV29-1|TRBJ2-1
SVARAVINEQF
>TRBV2|TRBJ2-4
ASSAGTLFNNIQY
>TRBV4-2|TRBJ2-5
ASSQGSVAKETQY
>TRBV30|TRBJ2-2
AWKGLAGVTGELF
>TRBV6-6|TRBJ1-5
ASTSGSRMPQH
>TRBV12-3/TRBV12-4|TRBJ1-2
ASSTGTPNYGYT
>TRBV7-9|TRBJ1-1
ASSLAGGKNTEAF